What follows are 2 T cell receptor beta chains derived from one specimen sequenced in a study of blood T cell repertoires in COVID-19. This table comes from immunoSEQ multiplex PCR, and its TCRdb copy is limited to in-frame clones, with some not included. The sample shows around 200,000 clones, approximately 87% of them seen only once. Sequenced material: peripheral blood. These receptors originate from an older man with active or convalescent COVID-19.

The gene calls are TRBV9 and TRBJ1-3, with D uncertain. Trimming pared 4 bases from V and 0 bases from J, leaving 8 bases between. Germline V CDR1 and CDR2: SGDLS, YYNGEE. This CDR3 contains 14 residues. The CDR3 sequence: CASSPRSSGNTIYF. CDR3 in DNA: TGTGCCAGCAGCCCGCGGAGCTCTGGAAACACCATATATTTT.

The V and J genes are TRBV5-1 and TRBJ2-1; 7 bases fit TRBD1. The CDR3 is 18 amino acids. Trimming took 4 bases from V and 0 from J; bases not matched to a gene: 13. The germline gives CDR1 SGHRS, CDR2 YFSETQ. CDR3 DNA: TGCGCCAGCAGCCCCAGGGACAGTAGCCGACACTCCTACAATGAGCAGTTCTTC. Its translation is CASSPRDSSRHSYNEQFF.